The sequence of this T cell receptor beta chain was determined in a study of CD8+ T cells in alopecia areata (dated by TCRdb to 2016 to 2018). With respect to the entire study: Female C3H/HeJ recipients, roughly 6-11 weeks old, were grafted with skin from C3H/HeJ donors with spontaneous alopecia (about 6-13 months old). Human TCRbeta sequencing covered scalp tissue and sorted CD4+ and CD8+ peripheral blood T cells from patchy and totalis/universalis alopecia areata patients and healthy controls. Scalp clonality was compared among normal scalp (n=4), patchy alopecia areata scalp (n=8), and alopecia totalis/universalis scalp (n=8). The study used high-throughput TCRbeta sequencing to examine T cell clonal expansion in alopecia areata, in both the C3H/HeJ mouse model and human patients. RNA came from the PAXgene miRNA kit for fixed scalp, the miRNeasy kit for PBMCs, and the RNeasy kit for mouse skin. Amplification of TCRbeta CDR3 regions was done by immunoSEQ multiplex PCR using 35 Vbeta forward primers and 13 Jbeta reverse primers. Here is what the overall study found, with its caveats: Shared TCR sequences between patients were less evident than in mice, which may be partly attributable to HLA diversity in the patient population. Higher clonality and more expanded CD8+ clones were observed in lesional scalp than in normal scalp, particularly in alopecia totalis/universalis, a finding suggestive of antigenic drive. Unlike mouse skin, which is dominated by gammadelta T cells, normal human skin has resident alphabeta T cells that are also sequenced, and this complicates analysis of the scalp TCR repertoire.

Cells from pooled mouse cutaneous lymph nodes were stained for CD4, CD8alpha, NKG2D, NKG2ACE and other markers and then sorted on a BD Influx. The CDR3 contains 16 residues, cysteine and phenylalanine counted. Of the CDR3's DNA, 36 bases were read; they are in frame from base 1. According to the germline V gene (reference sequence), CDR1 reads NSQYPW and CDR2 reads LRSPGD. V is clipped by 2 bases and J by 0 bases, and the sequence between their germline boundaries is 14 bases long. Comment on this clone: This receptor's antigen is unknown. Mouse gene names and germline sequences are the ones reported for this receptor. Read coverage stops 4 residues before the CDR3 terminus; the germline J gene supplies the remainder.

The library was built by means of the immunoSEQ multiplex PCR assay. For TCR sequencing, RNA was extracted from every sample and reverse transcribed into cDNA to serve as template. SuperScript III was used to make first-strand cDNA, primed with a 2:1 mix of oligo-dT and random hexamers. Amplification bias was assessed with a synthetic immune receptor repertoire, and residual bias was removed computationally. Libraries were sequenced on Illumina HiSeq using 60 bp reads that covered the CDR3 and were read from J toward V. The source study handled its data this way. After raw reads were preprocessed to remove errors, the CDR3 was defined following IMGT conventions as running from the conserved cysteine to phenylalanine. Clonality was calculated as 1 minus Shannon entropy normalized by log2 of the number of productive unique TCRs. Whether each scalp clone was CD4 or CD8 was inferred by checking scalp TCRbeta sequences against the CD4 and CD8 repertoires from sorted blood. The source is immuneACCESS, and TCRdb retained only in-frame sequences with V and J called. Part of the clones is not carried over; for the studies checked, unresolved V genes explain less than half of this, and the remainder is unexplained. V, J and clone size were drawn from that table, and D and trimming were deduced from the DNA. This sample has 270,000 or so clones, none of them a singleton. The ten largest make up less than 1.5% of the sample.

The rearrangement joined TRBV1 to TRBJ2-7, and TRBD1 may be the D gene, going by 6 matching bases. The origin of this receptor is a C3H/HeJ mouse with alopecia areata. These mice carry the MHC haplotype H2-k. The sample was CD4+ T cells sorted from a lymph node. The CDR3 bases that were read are TGCACCTGCAGTGCACAACAGGGAAGGCCCTCCTAT. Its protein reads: CTCSAQQGRPSY. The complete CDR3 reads CTCSAQQGRPSYEQYF.